Below are 23 T cell receptor beta chains sequenced from a single sample in a study of blood T cell repertoires in COVID-19. The data were produced by immunoSEQ multiplex PCR, yet TCRdb's version contains in-frame clones alone and is incomplete. The sample has roughly 250,000 clones, 85% to 90% seen once. Sequencing was performed on PBMCs or T cells enriched from blood (not recorded which). The source of these receptors is a man aged 45-65 years who had been exposed to COVID-19.

CDR3 DNA sequence: TGTGCCTTAGCCCCGGGACTAGCGGTATCGGATACGCAGTATTTT. As protein: CALAPGLAVSDTQYF. This rearrangement joins TRBV30 to TRBJ2-3, with 11 bases matching TRBD2. The CDR3 extends over 15 amino acids. V was clipped by 7 bases and J by 6 bases; unmatched bases: 12. From germline, CDR1 is GTSNPN and CDR2 SVGIG (reference sequence). Drawing the rest from reference TRBV30 and TRBJ2-3, the complete variable domain is SQTIHQWPATLVQPVGSPLSLECTVEGTSNPNLYWYRQAAGRGLQLLFYSVGIGQISSEVPQNLSASRPQDRQFILSSKKLLLSDSGFYLCALAPGLAVSDTQYFGPGTRLTVL.

V gene TRBV30 combines with J gene TRBJ2-2; 8 positions match TRBD2. V dropped 5 bases and J dropped 5; count of bases not matched to a gene: 13. The germline CDR1 and CDR2 sequences are GTSNPN and SVGIG (reference sequence). CDR3 length equals 16 residues. In nucleotides, the CDR3 is TGTGCCTGGGCCCCAAGGGGAGCGGGAGATACCGGGGAGCTGTTTTTT. Its translation: CAWAPRGAGDTGELFF. The entire variable domain, with the rest obtained from reference TRBV30 and TRBJ2-2, is as follows: SQTIHQWPATLVQPVGSPLSLECTVEGTSNPNLYWYRQAAGRGLQLLFYSVGIGQISSEVPQNLSASRPQDRQFILSSKKLLLSDSGFYLCAWAPRGAGDTGELFFGEGSRLTVL.

In this sample, this clone turned up a few times. The chain has TRBV7-2 and TRBJ2-2; D may be TRBD2 (6 bases). Germline-derived CDR1 and CDR2 are SGHTA and FQGNSA. The ends were cut back, 5 bases at V and 0 bases at J, with 13 bases in the middle. The CDR3 has 16 amino acids. CDR3 coding DNA: TGTGCCAGCAGCCCCTTGGGACTGGCGAACACCGGGGAGCTGTTTTTT. It specifies CASSPLGLANTGELFF.

The chain has TRBV11-2 and TRBJ1-2, with D possibly matching TRBD1 (5 bases). The V gene's germline CDR1 is SGHAT and CDR2 FQNNGV. This CDR3 contains 12 residues. V lost 3 bases to trimming and J lost 8 bases, with 10 bases between them. The CDR3 region is CASSFPGYGYTF. The CDR3 nucleotides read TGTGCCAGCAGCTTTCCAGGGTACGGCTACACCTTC.

This sequence joins TRBV11-1 and TRBJ1-1; D might be TRBD1 (6 bases). CDR1 and CDR2 from the germline V gene are SGHAT and FQDESV (reference sequence). V lost 4 bases to trimming and J lost 3 bases, with 6 bases between them. CDR3 length equals 12 residues. The CDR3 DNA reads as TGTGCCAGCAGCTACAGGGACACTGAAGCTTTCTTT. This gives the protein CASSYRDTEAFF.

The V call is TRBV6-5, the J call TRBJ2-1; 14 nucleotides line up with TRBD2. V shed 7 bases, J shed 10 bases, and the junction held 6 bases outside the gene matches. CDR3 size: 14 residues. Germline CDR1 and CDR2: MNHEY and SVGAGI. The CDR3 sequence is CASTTSGGAGEQFF. DNA of the CDR3: TGTGCCAGCACGACTAGCGGGGGGGCTGGAGAGCAGTTCTTC.

The rearrangement links TRBV7-8 to TRBJ2-1, with 11 bases fitting TRBD2. Germline CDR1 reads SGHVS; CDR2 reads FQNEAQ. The trim removed 4 bases at V and 7 bases at J, leaving 12 bases unmatched. The CDR3 length is 17 residues. The CDR3 nucleotides are TGTGCCAGCAGCTCCCCCTTAAGTAGCGGGGGGGCAAATGAGCAGTTCTTC. Encoded protein: CASSSPLSSGGANEQFF.

The chain couples TRBV28 to TRBJ2-3, with D possibly matching TRBD2 (5 bases). V was clipped by 2 bases and J by 4 bases, with 25 bases between them. This CDR3 contains 19 residues. CDR1 is MDHEN, CDR2 SYDVKM, per germline. CDR3 nucleotide sequence: TGTGCCAGCAGTTTAAGAAGAGGCGGAGAGGGCGTTTTAGCAGATACGCAGTATTTT. Protein: CASSLRRGGEGVLADTQYF.

J is TRBJ1-5 and V is TRBV6-5; 7 bases map to TRBD1. Trimming at V came to 7 bases and at J to 4 bases, leaving 7 bases not matched to a gene. Germline V gene lookup returns CDR1 MNHEY and CDR2 SVGAGI. This CDR3 comprises 14 residues. CDR3 protein: CASTSGGWNQPQHF. Here the CDR3 DNA reads TGTGCCAGCACCTCAGGGGGGTGGAATCAGCCCCAGCATTTT.

The CDR3 bases are TGCGCCAGCAGCCAAGACAGGGTTTCTGGCTACACCTTC. Amino acid sequence: CASSQDRVSGYTF. This rearrangement joins TRBV5-1 to TRBJ1-2; 7 bases line up with TRBD1. CDR1 and CDR2 (germline): SGHRS, YFSETQ. V was pared by 4 bases and J by 7 bases, with 7 bases of the junction left unmatched. The CDR3 contains 13 residues.

The CDR3 sequence: CASSFTSGRNTGELFF. The DNA for the CDR3 is TGCGCCAGCAGCTTTACTAGCGGGAGGAACACCGGGGAGCTGTTTTTT. The chain couples TRBV5-1 to TRBJ2-2, with 11 bases aligning to TRBD2. The CDR3 covers 16 residues. Germline CDR1 is SGHRS and CDR2 is YFSETQ. With V trimmed by 2 bases and J by 1 base, 1 base remained unmatched.

V gene TRBV5-1 combines with J gene TRBJ1-2; 7 bases match TRBD1. Germline CDR1 SGHRS, CDR2 YFSETQ. The CDR3 loop spans 17 amino acids. The trim removed 5 bases at V and 4 bases at J, leaving 17 bases unmatched. CDR3 nucleotides: TGCGCCAGCAGACGCCTTGGGGGGACAGCTAGCCGCTATGGCTACACCTTC. This translates into CASRRLGGTASRYGYTF.

The chain uses TRBV7-9 and TRBJ2-1; weak D call: TRBD2 (5 bases). Germline lookup yields CDR1 SEHNR and CDR2 FQNEAQ (reference sequence). Deletions cut 0 bases from V and 4 bases from J, with 10 bases between. The CDR3 is 15 amino acids. The CDR3 sequence: CASSLALEAYNEQFF. The DNA for the CDR3 is TGTGCCAGCAGCTTAGCGTTGGAGGCTTACAATGAGCAGTTCTTC.

The rearrangement uses TRBV5-1 and TRBJ2-3; D remains ambiguous. The CDR3 spans 14 residues. CDR1 is SGHRS and CDR2 is YFSETQ in the germline V gene. The V end was cut by 0 bases, the J end by 3 bases, with 8 bases between. In DNA form, the CDR3 reads TGCGCCAGCAGCTTGGGCTCTAGAACAGATACGCAGTATTTT. It codes for CASSLGSRTDTQYF. The variable domain in full, with the rest retrieved from reference TRBV5-1 and TRBJ2-3, is KAGVTQTPRYLIKTRGQQVTLSCSPISGHRSVSWYQQTPGQGLQFLFEYFSETQRNKGNFPGRFSGRQFSNSRSEMNVSTLELGDSALYLCASSLGSRTDTQYFGPGTRLTVL.

This clone appeared once. The rearrangement joins TRBV6-5 to TRBJ2-7; TRBD2 matches at 9 bases. V lost 7 bases, J lost 1 base, and 8 bases stayed unmatched. This CDR3 contains 15 residues. The germline V gene has CDR1 MNHEY and CDR2 SVGAGI. The CDR3 coding sequence is TGTGCCAGCAACGAACTAGCGGGTTCGTCCTACGAGCAGTACGTC. Encoded protein: CASNELAGSSYEQYV.

This sequence joins TRBV5-1 and TRBJ2-3; D remains unclear. There are 15 residues in the CDR3. Trimming left V 2 bases short and J 4 bases short, with 14 bases between. Germline lookup yields CDR1 SGHRS and CDR2 YFSETQ. The chain's CDR3 is CASSFLDYRADTQYF. In DNA form, the CDR3 reads TGCGCCAGCAGCTTTCTAGATTATCGAGCAGATACGCAGTATTTT.

The chain employs TRBV2 and TRBJ2-3, with D perhaps matching TRBD2 (5 bases). Germline V gene data show CDR1 as SNHLY and CDR2 as FYNNEI. Trimming took off 7 bases at V and 4 bases at J, with 6 bases between the two ends. The CDR3 has 11 amino acids. The CDR3 spells CASTSSDTQYF. As DNA, the CDR3 is TGTGCCAGCACTAGCTCAGATACGCAGTATTTT.

The V gene is TRBV19, the J gene TRBJ1-1; 7 nucleotides match TRBD1. J gave up 3 bases and V 6 bases, and 7 bases lay outside the gene matches. The germline gives CDR1 LNHDA, CDR2 SQIVND (reference sequence). The CDR3 loop spans 14 amino acids. The CDR3 DNA reads as TGTGCCAGTAGCGGACAGGCCTCGGACACTGAAGCTTTCTTT. Its protein product is CASSGQASDTEAFF.

CDR3 DNA: TGTGCCAGCAGTTTCGTACCGACTAGTTTTGATACGCAGTATTTT. It encodes CASSFVPTSFDTQYF. The genes are TRBV28 and TRBJ2-3; possibly TRBD2 for D (6 bases). Looked up from germline, CDR1 is MDHEN and CDR2 is SYDVKM. Trimming stripped 3 bases from V and 6 bases from J, with 16 bases between. The CDR3 runs to 15 residues.

The chain recombines TRBV24-1 with TRBJ2-3; weak D call: TRBD2 (7 bases). V gave up 1 base and J gave up 6 bases, with 19 bases separating them. The CDR3 is 17 residues long. CDR1 and CDR2 (germline): KGHDR, SFDVKD. The CDR3: CATSDFGPGGRRDTQYF. In nucleotides, the CDR3 is TGTGCCACCAGTGATTTTGGCCCCGGGGGGCGCAGGGATACGCAGTATTTT.

V and J are TRBV5-1 and TRBJ2-1; 11 bases line up with TRBD1. The V gene's germline CDR1 is SGHRS and CDR2 YFSETQ. V lost 5 bases and J lost 7; bases outside the gene matches: 11. The CDR3 totals 16 residues. The CDR3 bases are TGCGCCAGCAGTAAAATCCCCGGGACAGGGGGAAATGAGCAGTTCTTC. Amino acids: CASSKIPGTGGNEQFF.

The chain has TRBV7-6 and TRBJ2-7; D possibly corresponds to TRBD1 (6 bases). This CDR3 region has 14 residues. V was shortened by 5 bases and J by 3 bases, with 14 bases between the two germline ends. Looked up from germline, CDR1 is SGHVS and CDR2 is FNYEAQ. The CDR3 region has the DNA TGTGCCAGCAGCGCACACAGGGCTCTCTACGAGCAGTACTTC. Translating gives CASSAHRALYEQYF.

Details on this clone: The sample has other DNA sequences that encode this CDR3 too. The chain links TRBV18 to TRBJ1-1, with 8 bases that match TRBD1. The junction had 2 bases not matched to a gene; V was cut back by 1 base and J by 1 base. This CDR3 has 15 residues. Germline CDR1 and CDR2: KGHSH and LQKENI. CDR3 DNA sequence: TGTGCCAGCTCACCACGGCAGGGGGCGAACACTGAAGCTTTCTTT. This translates into CASSPRQGANTEAFF.